This TCR beta chain is from a study of a mutant IDH1 vaccine in newly diagnosed glioma. Study-level information: The start of vaccination came 4-6 weeks after radiotherapy alone, or with temozolomide cycles.

This clone was picked up a small number of times. Antigen specificity is unknown. The junction differs from germline at one of its ends, possibly a read error. The CDR3 is 11 amino acids. The V gene's germline CDR1 is DFQATT and CDR2 SNEGSKA (reference sequence). Generated by immunoSEQ multiplex PCR, the TCRdb table keeps only in-frame clones and is missing some. Of some 42,000 clones listed, about 76% were seen once; the top ten hold more than 4.5%. The time point was: week 23, last vaccination. Topical imiquimod accompanied each vaccine dose, which consisted of 300 ug of mutant IDH1 20-mer peptide. New WHO grade 3 or 4 astrocytomas that were IDH1-mutant and ATRX-lost had been found in donors.

This specimen was PBMCs, taken from a glioma patient whose treatment included an IDH1 peptide vaccine. The chain carries TRBV20-1 and TRBJ1-1; no clear D. This TCR derives from a man aged 45-60 years with glioma. Here the CDR3 DNA reads TGCAGTGGGAAAGACTCAGCTGAGGCTTTCTTT. Translated, it gives CSGKDSAEAFF.